The 11 T cell receptor beta chains listed next were all sequenced from one sample in a study of blood T cell repertoires in COVID-19. The assay was immunoSEQ multiplex PCR, and TCRdb's table has in-frame clones only and misses some. The sample carries nearly 95,000 clones, about 80% recorded once. The material sequenced was peripheral blood. These receptors all stem from a human donor in a cohort sampled during active COVID-19.

The CDR3, as DNA: TGTGCCAGCCGGGGGACTAGCGGGCCCACAGATACGCAGTATTTT. This translates into CASRGTSGPTDTQYF. The chain uses TRBV2 and TRBJ2-3; TRBD2 matches at 12 bases. After removal of 8 bases from V and 2 bases from J, the junction contained 5 bases not matched to a gene. Germline CDR1 SNHLY, CDR2 FYNNEI. The CDR3 has 15 residues.

This clone was recorded a few times. In DNA, the CDR3 is TGTGCCAGTAGTATCCGTGGGGCAGGAACCGGGGAGCTGTTTTTT. Protein product: CASSIRGAGTGELFF. V usage is TRBV19 and J usage is TRBJ2-2; D may be TRBD1 (5 bases). V was cut by 3 bases and J by 5 bases, with 13 bases left in between. The CDR3 spans 15 residues. Germline values: CDR1 LNHDA, CDR2 SQIVND (reference sequence).

The J gene is TRBJ1-1, the V gene TRBV11-2; 8 bases line up with TRBD1. This CDR3 comprises 16 residues. V was clipped by 1 base and J by 5 bases; unmatched bases: 9. Germline V gene data show CDR1 as SGHAT and CDR2 as FQNNGV. CDR3 sequence: CASSLGDRGAWTEAFF. The CDR3 DNA sequence: TGTGCCAGCAGCTTAGGAGACAGGGGCGCCTGGACTGAAGCTTTCTTT.

The rearrangement joins TRBV13 to TRBJ2-3; 8 positions agree with TRBD2. The germline CDR1 and CDR2 sequences are PRHDT and FYEKMQ (reference sequence). The CDR3 spans 20 residues. Trimming at V came to 6 bases and at J to 2 bases, leaving 22 bases not matched to a gene. CDR3 amino acids: CASRQTFPRGLAGDTDTQYF. The CDR3 region has the DNA TGTGCCAGCAGGCAAACATTCCCACGGGGGCTAGCGGGTGACACAGATACGCAGTATTTT. Supplemented by reference TRBV13 and TRBJ2-3, the full variable domain reads AAGVIQSPRHLIKEKRETATLKCYPIPRHDTVYWYQQGPGQDPQFLISFYEKMQSDKGSIPDRFSAQQFSDYHSELNMSSLELGDSALYFCASRQTFPRGLAGDTDTQYFGPGTRLTVL.

J is TRBJ1-1 and V is TRBV24-1; 7 bases agree with TRBD1. Looked up from germline, CDR1 is KGHDR and CDR2 is SFDVKD. Trimming cost V 3 bases and J 10 bases; bases outside gene matches: 10. This CDR3 has 14 residues. CDR3 amino acids: CATSDVGTAMGAFF. The CDR3 nucleotides read TGTGCCACCAGTGATGTAGGGACAGCCATGGGAGCTTTCTTT.

This chain's CDR3 is CASSPGTGGNYEQYF. The CDR3 nucleotides are TGTGCCAGCAGCCCTGGGACAGGGGGGAACTACGAGCAGTACTTC. The genes are TRBV28 and TRBJ2-7; 11 nucleotides match TRBD1. Germline CDR1 is MDHEN and CDR2 is SYDVKM. This CDR3 contains 15 residues. Germline trimming cut 6 bases from V and 3 bases from J; bases unmatched to any gene: 7.

The rearrangement uses TRBV19 and TRBJ1-3, with D possibly matching TRBD1 (5 bases). The CDR3 has 15 amino acids. Trimming cost V 3 bases and J 0 bases, with 9 bases left between them. The V gene's germline CDR1 is LNHDA and CDR2 SQIVND (reference sequence). The CDR3 is CASSMDTSSGNTIYF. In nucleotides, the CDR3 is TGTGCCAGTAGTATGGACACGAGCTCTGGAAACACCATATATTTT.

The chain joins TRBV5-1 to TRBJ1-4, with D perhaps matching TRBD1 (6 bases). The V end was cut by 4 bases, the J end by 4 bases, with 14 bases between. CDR1 SGHRS and CDR2 YFSETQ come from the germline V gene. There are 15 residues in the CDR3. Here the CDR3 reads CASSRRGGVNEKLFF. The CDR3 nucleotides are TGCGCCAGCAGCCGCAGGGGTGGGGTTAATGAAAAACTGTTTTTT.

The chain joins TRBV28 to TRBJ1-1; D is possibly TRBD1 (6 bases). CDR1 and CDR2 from the germline V gene are MDHEN and SYDVKM. This CDR3 spans 16 amino acids. Trimming took off 4 bases at V and 4 bases at J, with 19 bases between the two ends. The CDR3 region is CASSYQSTGSRTEAFF. CDR3 sequence (DNA): TGTGCCAGCAGTTATCAATCAACAGGGTCGCGCACTGAAGCTTTCTTT.

This clone was observed once. This chain joins TRBV24-1 and TRBJ1-1; 8 nucleotides agree with TRBD1. V gave up 3 bases and J gave up 4 bases; unmatched junction bases: 3. The germline V gene has CDR1 KGHDR and CDR2 SFDVKD. The CDR3 totals 14 residues. The CDR3 here is CATSDNRGVTEAFF. CDR3 DNA sequence: TGTGCCACCAGTGATAACAGGGGGGTCACTGAAGCTTTCTTT.

The V and J genes are TRBV10-2 and TRBJ2-7; D possibly corresponds to TRBD1 (6 bases). V dropped 6 bases and J dropped 0 bases, with 9 bases sitting between them. Germline values: CDR1 WSHSY, CDR2 SAAADI. The CDR3 consists of 13 residues. CDR3 sequence (DNA): TGCGCCAGCAGCCTGACAGGCTCCTACGAGCAGTACTTC. It translates to CASSLTGSYEQYF.